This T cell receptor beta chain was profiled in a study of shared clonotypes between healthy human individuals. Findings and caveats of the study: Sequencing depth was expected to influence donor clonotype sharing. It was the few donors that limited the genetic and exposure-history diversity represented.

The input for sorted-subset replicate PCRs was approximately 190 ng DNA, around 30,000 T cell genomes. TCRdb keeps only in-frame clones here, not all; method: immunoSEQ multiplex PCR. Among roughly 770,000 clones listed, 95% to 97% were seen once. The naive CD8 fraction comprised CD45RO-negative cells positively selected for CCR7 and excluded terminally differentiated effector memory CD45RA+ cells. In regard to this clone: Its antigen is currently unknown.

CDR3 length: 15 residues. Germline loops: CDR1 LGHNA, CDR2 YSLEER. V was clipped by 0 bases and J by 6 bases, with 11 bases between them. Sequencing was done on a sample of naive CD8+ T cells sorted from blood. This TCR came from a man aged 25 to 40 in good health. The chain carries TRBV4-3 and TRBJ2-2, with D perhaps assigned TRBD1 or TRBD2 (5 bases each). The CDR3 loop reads CASSQDFRGAGELFF. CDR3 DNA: TGCGCCAGCAGCCAAGACTTCAGAGGGGCCGGGGAGCTGTTTTTT.